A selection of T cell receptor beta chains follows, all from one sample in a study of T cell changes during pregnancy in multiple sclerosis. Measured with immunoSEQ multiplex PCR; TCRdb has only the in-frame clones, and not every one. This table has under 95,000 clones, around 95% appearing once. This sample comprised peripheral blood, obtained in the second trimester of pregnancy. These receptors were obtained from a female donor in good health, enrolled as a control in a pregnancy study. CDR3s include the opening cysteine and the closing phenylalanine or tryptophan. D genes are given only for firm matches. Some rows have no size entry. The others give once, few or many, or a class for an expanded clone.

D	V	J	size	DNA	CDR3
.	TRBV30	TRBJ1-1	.	TGTGCCTGGGACCCGCGGGGGCCCGGGTTCGATACTGAAGCTTTCTTT	CAWDPRGPGFDTEAFF
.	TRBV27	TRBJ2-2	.	TGTGCCAGCAGTCCACAGAACACCGGGGAGCTGTTTTTT	CASSPQNTGELFF
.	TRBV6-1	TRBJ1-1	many	TGTGCCAGCAGTGAATCATCGAGTCCCGCTGAAGCTTTCTTT	CASSESSSPAEAFF
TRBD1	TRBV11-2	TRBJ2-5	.	TGTGCCAGCAGCTTAGGCACAGGGGTTGGGGAGACCCAGTACTTC	CASSLGTGVGETQYF
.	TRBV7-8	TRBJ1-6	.	TGTGCCAGCAGTTACAGGAGCTCCTATAATTCACCCCTCCACTTT	CASSYRSSYNSPLHF
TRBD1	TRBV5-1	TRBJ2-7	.	TGCGCCAGCAGCGAAGGACAGGGCCCCTACGAGCAGTACTTC	CASSEGQGPYEQYF
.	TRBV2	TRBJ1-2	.	TGTGCCAGCAGTGAATTGTTGGGGGGAACCGGTGGCTACACCTTC	CASSELLGGTGGYTF
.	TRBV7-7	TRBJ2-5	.	TGTGCCAGCAGCTTAGGGAGGGGGCGTGAGACCCAGTACTTC	CASSLGRGRETQYF
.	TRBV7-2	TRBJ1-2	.	TGTGCCAGCACAAGACCAGGGACTAACTATGGCTACACCTTC	CASTRPGTNYGYTF
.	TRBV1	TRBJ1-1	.	TGCACCAGCAGCCAAGAGACAAACCAAAAATCGAACACTGAAGCTTTCTTT	CTSSQETNQKSNTEAFF
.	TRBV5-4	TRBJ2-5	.	TGTGCCAGCAGCTTGCCGGAGTTCCAAGAGACCCAGTACTTC	CASSLPEFQETQYF
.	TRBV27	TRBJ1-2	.	TGTGCCAGCAGCCCCAGTGAGGTCTATGGCTACACCTTC	CASSPSEVYGYTF
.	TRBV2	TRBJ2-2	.	TGTGCCAGCAGTGAACTCCACACCGGGGAGCTGTTTTTT	CASSELHTGELFF
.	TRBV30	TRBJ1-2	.	TGTGCCGGCGGGACGCCCGAGCTCGTCTATGGCTACACCTTC	CAGGTPELVYGYTF